This T cell receptor (beta chain) emerged from a study of blood T cell repertoires in COVID-19. Study background: T cells, B-cell-depleted T cells, or PBMCs supplied cDNA or gDNA.

Original analysis: Amplification of reference gene primers provided the estimated nucleated cell counts. Assay: immunoSEQ multiplex PCR; the TCRdb copy retains only in-frame clones and omits some. V and J calls and clone size are given by that table; D and trimming were obtained from the DNA. The sample has some 200,000 clones, 76% seen once. The trim removed 5 bases at V and 0 bases at J, leaving 5 bases unmatched. The CDR3 contains 18 residues. Germline-derived CDR1 and CDR2 are SGHRS and YFSETQ. The sequence was collected from a woman aged 50 to 60 with active or convalescent COVID-19. This rearrangement joins TRBV5-1 to TRBJ2-1; the match to TRBD2 covers 16 bases. Sequencing input: peripheral blood. The CDR3 reads CASRGTSGGAVSYNEQFF. The CDR3 bases are TGCGCCAGCAGAGGGACTAGCGGGGGGGCCGTCTCCTACAATGAGCAGTTCTTC.